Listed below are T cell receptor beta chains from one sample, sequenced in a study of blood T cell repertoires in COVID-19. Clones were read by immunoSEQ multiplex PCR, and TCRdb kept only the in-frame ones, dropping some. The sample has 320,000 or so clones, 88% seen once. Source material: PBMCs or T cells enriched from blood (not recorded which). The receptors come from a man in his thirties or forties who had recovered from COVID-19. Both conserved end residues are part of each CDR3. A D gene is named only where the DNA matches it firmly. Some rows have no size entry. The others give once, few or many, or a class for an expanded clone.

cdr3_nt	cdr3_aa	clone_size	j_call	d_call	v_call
TGTGCCAGCAGTGAAACGTCAGAGGCTAACTATGGCTACACCTTC	CASSETSEANYGYTF	-	TRBJ1-2	-	TRBV2
TGTGCCAGCAGCCAACCCCGACACCTTTATAGCAATCAGCCCCAGCATTTT	CASSQPRHLYSNQPQHF	-	TRBJ1-5	-	TRBV28
TGTGCCAGTAGTACGGGACTAGCGGGGCATGAGCAGTTCTTC	CASSTGLAGHEQFF	-	TRBJ2-1	TRBD2	TRBV19
TGTGCCAGTAGTGAGGGCCGAGGGGGCTATGGCTACACCTTC	CASSEGRGGYGYTF	-	TRBJ1-2	-	TRBV19
TGTGCCAGCAGCCCACGAATCGACAGGGAAGAGACCCAGTACTTC	CASSPRIDREETQYF	-	TRBJ2-5	TRBD1	TRBV7-9
TGTGCCAGCAGACCTGACAGGCCCTATAATTCACCCCTCCACTTT	CASRPDRPYNSPLHF	-	TRBJ1-6	-	TRBV28
TGTGCCAGCAGTGGGGACAGCACATACGAGCAGTACTTC	CASSGDSTYEQYF	-	TRBJ2-7	TRBD1	TRBV2
TGTGCCAGCAGTTTATCGGCTTGGGACAGGGGGCTTGGCTACACCTTC	CASSLSAWDRGLGYTF	-	TRBJ1-2	TRBD1	TRBV27
TGCGCCAGCAGTGACTTGACAGGCGTCTACAATGAGCAGTTCTTC	CASSDLTGVYNEQFF	few	TRBJ2-1	-	TRBV10-1
TGTGCCAGCAGCGTAGGAGGGACAGGCACAGATACGCAGTATTTT	CASSVGGTGTDTQYF	-	TRBJ2-3	TRBD1	TRBV9
TGTGCTTCGGCAGGGGATTCCTACGAGCAGTACTTC	CASAGDSYEQYF	-	TRBJ2-7	-	TRBV19
TGTGCCAGCAGCCCAACGAGGACAGGGGGCGATGGCTACACCTTC	CASSPTRTGGDGYTF	-	TRBJ1-2	TRBD1	TRBV11-2
TGTGCCAGCATCAACACGGGGCTAGCGGGTCGCACCCAGTACTTC	CASINTGLAGRTQYF	-	TRBJ2-5	TRBD2	TRBV7-9
TGTGCCAGCAGCGGGAACAATCAGCCCCAGCATTTT	CASSGNNQPQHF	-	TRBJ1-5	-	TRBV2
TGTGCCAGCAGTCGAACTCGGGGAGAAAAACTGTTTTTT	CASSRTRGEKLFF	-	TRBJ1-4	-	TRBV6-5
TGTGCCAGCAGCCAAAGTGTGCACGCGAGAACCGGGGAGCTGTTTTTT	CASSQSVHARTGELFF	-	TRBJ2-2	-	TRBV3-1/TRBV3-2
TGTGCCAGCAGCTTAGGGAAGGGACAGGGGTCCGAGCAGTACTTC	CASSLGKGQGSEQYF	-	TRBJ2-7	TRBD1	TRBV7-8
TGTGCCATCAGCCCGGGACAGCCACCTAACTATGGCTACACCTTC	CAISPGQPPNYGYTF	-	TRBJ1-2	TRBD1	TRBV10-3
TGCGCCAGCAGTGATGGACAGGGCTACGAGCAGTACTTC	CASSDGQGYEQYF	-	TRBJ2-7	TRBD1	TRBV10-1
TGTGCCAGTAGTCTCACGGGATCTAAGAAGGCCGAGCAGTACTTC	CASSLTGSKKAEQYF	-	TRBJ2-7	-	TRBV19
TGTGCCAGCAGTTCCCTCGGCATAGGGGCCAATCAGCCCCAGCATTTT	CASSSLGIGANQPQHF	-	TRBJ1-5	-	TRBV27
TGTGCCAGCAGCCAATCTAGCGGGGTAAGAAACGAGCAGTACTTC	CASSQSSGVRNEQYF	-	TRBJ2-7	TRBD2	TRBV11-2
TGCGCCAGCAGCTTGGCCAGACTATCTTCCACTGAAGCTTTCTTT	CASSLARLSSTEAFF	-	TRBJ1-1	-	TRBV5-1
TGTGCCAACTCCCGGGGGACAGACCAAGAGACCCAGTACTTC	CANSRGTDQETQYF	-	TRBJ2-5	-	TRBV2
TGCGCCAGCCGACTAGCGGGGACAGATACGCAGTATTTT	CASRLAGTDTQYF	once	TRBJ2-3	TRBD2	TRBV10-1
TGTGCCAGCAGCTTGGCCGACACCTCCTATAATTCACCCCTCCACTTT	CASSLADTSYNSPLHF	-	TRBJ1-6	-	TRBV5-8
TGTGCCAGTAGTACGCTAGCGGGGGGGTACAATGAGCAGTTCTTC	CASSTLAGGYNEQFF	-	TRBJ2-1	TRBD2	TRBV19
TGTGCCTGGAGTGTACAAGGGGCTCCATTGGGGGGCTACACCTTC	CAWSVQGAPLGGYTF	-	TRBJ1-2	-	TRBV30
TGTGCCAGCAGCCCTCCTACCGGGGGGGGAAACACTGAAGCTTTCTTT	CASSPPTGGGNTEAFF	-	TRBJ1-1	-	TRBV5-4
TGTGCCAGCAGTGAATACAGGGGGCCTAATTCACCCCTCCACTTT	CASSEYRGPNSPLHF	-	TRBJ1-6	TRBD1	TRBV25-1
TGTGCCATCAAGAGGGCAGGCGAAACTGAAGCTTTCTTT	CAIKRAGETEAFF	-	TRBJ1-1	-	TRBV10-3
TGTGCCAGCAGCCAAGATCCGAGGGACAGGGAGAGACTGTTTTTT	CASSQDPRDRERLFF	few	TRBJ1-4	TRBD1	TRBV4-2
TGTGCCAGCAGTGGGGGACTGAACCCCACCGGGGAGCTGTTTTTT	CASSGGLNPTGELFF	-	TRBJ2-2	-	TRBV28
TGCGCCAGCAGCTTGGACAGCCGAATTACTGCAGATACGCAGTATTTT	CASSLDSRITADTQYF	-	TRBJ2-3	-	TRBV5-1
TGCAGCGTACTACAGGGAACCTATGGCTACACCTTC	CSVLQGTYGYTF	-	TRBJ1-2	-	TRBV29-1
TGTGCCAGCAGCCGGGGTGCCACGGGGAACACTGAAGCTTTCTTT	CASSRGATGNTEAFF	once	TRBJ1-1	-	TRBV6-5
TGTGCCAGCAGCCTTATATCCTCTGGGGCCAACGTCCTGACTTTC	CASSLISSGANVLTF	-	TRBJ2-6	-	TRBV27
TGTGCCATCAGTGCCGGGACAGGCGGTTACGAGCAGTACTTC	CAISAGTGGYEQYF	-	TRBJ2-7	TRBD1	TRBV10-3
TGTGCCAGCAGCGGGAGCGGGGGGTGGGTTAACACAGATACGCAGTATTTT	CASSGSGGWVNTDTQYF	-	TRBJ2-3	TRBD2	TRBV5-6
TGTGCCAGCAGCGGACTAGCGGGAGCCCAAGAGACCCAGTACTTC	CASSGLAGAQETQYF	-	TRBJ2-5	TRBD2	TRBV9
TGTGCCAGCAGCTTGGAGTACTATAACACCGGGGAGCTGTTTTTT	CASSLEYYNTGELFF	once	TRBJ2-2	-	TRBV5-8
TGTGCCAGCAGTTATACAAGGGGGTACGAGCAGTACTTC	CASSYTRGYEQYF	-	TRBJ2-7	-	TRBV28
TGTGCCAGCAGGCCCAGCGGGGGGGGTGAGCAGTTCTTC	CASRPSGGGEQFF	-	TRBJ2-1	TRBD2	TRBV27
TGTGCCAGCAGCTCCGGACTATTTGATTCACCCCTCCACTTT	CASSSGLFDSPLHF	-	TRBJ1-6	-	TRBV7-9
TGCGCCAGCAGCTCCGAGGGGGGGGAGCAGTTCTTC	CASSSEGGEQFF	once	TRBJ2-1	-	TRBV5-1